This T cell receptor (beta chain) was obtained from a study of cytomegalovirus exposure and HLA in healthy donors. Study conclusions and caveats: Several top significant clusters appeared, in a later analysis, to be linked to common viral pathogens. Most TCR beta V segments were productive about 90% or about 30% of the time in an earlier analysis.

The PCR used 60 Vbeta and 13 Jbeta primers. Repertoires were generated with immunoSEQ multiplex PCR, while TCRdb's copy carries only in-frame clones and drops some. Among hundreds of thousands of clones, over 80% were seen once, and the ten largest hold 4.5% to 7%. V was trimmed by 2 bases and J by 5 bases, leaving 7 bases between them. The CDR3 extends over 12 amino acids. Germline V gene sequence: CDR1 SGHRS, CDR2 YFSETQ. For this clone: Its antigen is not identified.

Sequencing was done on a sample of PBMCs. The gene calls are TRBV5-1 and TRBJ1-1; D perhaps matches TRBD1 (5 bases). This TCR was recovered from a man in his forties or fifties in good health and CMV-seropositive. The CDR3: CASSFPGTEAFF. The DNA for the CDR3 is TGCGCCAGCAGCTTTCCAGGGACTGAAGCTTTCTTT. Full variable domain (missing parts from reference TRBV5-1 and TRBJ1-1): KAGVTQTPRYLIKTRGQQVTLSCSPISGHRSVSWYQQTPGQGLQFLFEYFSETQRNKGNFPGRFSGRQFSNSRSEMNVSTLELGDSALYLCASSFPGTEAFFGQGTRLTVV.